These 2 T cell receptor beta chains were all obtained from the same sample, sequenced in a study of blood T cell repertoires in COVID-19. TCRdb keeps only in-frame clones here, not all; method: immunoSEQ multiplex PCR. In the table there are under 80,000 clones, 76% of which are singletons. Sequencing input: peripheral blood. The receptors were sampled from a man aged 60 to 75 with COVID-19, enrolled during active disease.

This sequence joins TRBV7-9 and TRBJ1-5; D gene unclear. Germline assignment: CDR1 SEHNR and CDR2 FQNEAQ (reference sequence). V lost 0 bases and J 7 bases, leaving 7 bases between the germline ends. The CDR3 has 13 residues. The DNA for the CDR3 is TGTGCCAGCAGCTTAGCGAGGTGGCAGCCCCAGCATTTT. It is translated as CASSLARWQPQHF.

This clone appeared a few times. The chain couples TRBV4-1 to TRBJ2-3; the match to TRBD2 covers 7 bases. Germline CDR1 MGHRA, CDR2 YSYEKL. The V segment lost 1 base and the J segment 0 bases; nucleotides outside the gene matches: 7. The CDR3 sequence is 17 residues long. DNA of the CDR3: TGCGCCAGCAGCCAAGGTGTCGGGGGGTACAGCACAGATACGCAGTATTTT. This translates into CASSQGVGGYSTDTQYF.